These 9 T cell receptor beta chains originate from one sample sequenced in a study of identical twins. TCRdb recomputed calls from the 5' RACE reads with MiXCR, one row per CDR3 protein. The sample consists of roughly 470,000 distinct CDR3 sequences, roughly an eighth of them appearing once. The same sample was also used in a study of yellow fever vaccine responses in identical twins.

Sequenced: CD4+ T cells sorted from blood. The receptors here all came from a woman under 30 in good health.

The genes are TRBV7-2 and TRBJ2-5, with 9 nucleotides matching TRBD1. The CDR3 sequence is 17 residues long. Trimming at V came to 6 bases and at J to 4 bases, leaving 15 bases not matched to a gene. CDR1 and CDR2 (germline): SGHTA, FQGNSA. CDR3 sequence reads: CASSLNPGQGVLETQYF. CDR3 DNA: TGTGCCAGCAGTCTTAACCCGGGACAGGGTGTTCTAGAGACCCAGTACTTC. Full variable domain (remainder filled in from reference TRBV7-2 and TRBJ2-5): GAGVSQSPSNKVTEKGKDVELRCDPISGHTALYWYRQSLGQGLEFLIYFQGNSAPDKSGLPSDRFSAERTGGSVSTLTIQRTQQEDSAVYLCASSLNPGQGVLETQYFGPGTRLLVL.

CDR3 region: CASSQVFRGGTGELFF. The CDR3 DNA sequence: TGTGCCAGCAGCCAAGTATTCAGGGGGGGCACCGGGGAGCTGTTTTTT. The chain uses TRBV14 and TRBJ2-2; tentatively, D is TRBD1 or TRBD2 (7 bases each). CDR1 SGHDN and CDR2 FVKESK come from the germline V gene. The CDR3 covers 16 residues. Trimming pared 1 base from V and 4 bases from J, leaving 13 bases between.

The chain links TRBV4-3 to TRBJ2-7, with 10 bases fitting TRBD2. Trimming at V came to 0 bases and at J to 0 bases, leaving 8 bases not matched to a gene. The germline V gene has CDR1 LGHNA and CDR2 YSLEER. The CDR3 extends over 18 amino acids. The CDR3 coding sequence is TGCGCCAGCAGCCAAGATTGGACTAGCGGTTTGAGCTCCTACGAGCAGTACTTC. Amino acid sequence: CASSQDWTSGLSSYEQYF.

This clonotype showed up just once. This chain joins TRBV6-2 or TRBV6-3 and TRBJ2-2, with 9 bases fitting TRBD1. The CDR3 loop spans 15 amino acids. Germline values: CDR1 MNHEY, CDR2 SVGEGT. The J segment lost 4 bases and the V segment lost 6 bases, leaving 6 bases of the junction unmatched. The CDR3 nucleotides are TGTGCCAGCAGCCGAGGGACAGGGTCCACCGGGGAGCTGTTTTTT. Its translation is CASSRGTGSTGELFF.

There are many counts of this clonotype. The gene calls are TRBV5-1 and TRBJ1-1; unclear D gene. Trimming removed 0 bases at V and 1 base at J, with 10 bases between. The CDR3 runs to 15 residues. Germline CDR1 is SGHRS and CDR2 is YFSETQ. This CDR3 is CASSLGAAWNTEAFF. The CDR3, as DNA: TGCGCCAGCAGCTTGGGGGCAGCTTGGAACACTGAAGCTTTCTTT.

This clonotype was observed a handful of times. This chain uses TRBV18 with TRBJ2-3, with TRBD1 as a possible D gene (6 bases). Trimming took off 2 bases at V and 3 bases at J, with 21 bases between the two ends. Germline V gene data show CDR1 as KGHSH and CDR2 as LQKENI. This CDR3 contains 18 residues. CDR3 region: CASSPIGQGRAETDTQYF. CDR3 bases: TGTGCCAGCTCACCAATCGGGCAGGGGCGTGCAGAAACAGATACGCAGTATTTT. Full variable domain (outside the CDR3, taken from reference TRBV18 and TRBJ2-3): NAGVMQNPRHLVRRRGQEARLRCSPMKGHSHVYWYRQLPEEGLKFMVYLQKENIIDESGMPKERFSAEFPKEGPSILRIQQVVRGDSAAYFCASSPIGQGRAETDTQYFGPGTRLTVL.

This clonotype has at least ten counts. This chain uses TRBV5-4 with TRBJ2-7; tentatively, D is TRBD2 (5 bases). Per the germline V gene, CDR1 is SGHNT and CDR2 is YYREEE (reference sequence). With 5 bases removed from V and 3 bases from J, the gap between germline ends came to 18 bases. The CDR3 runs 15 residues. In nucleotides, the CDR3 is TGTGCCAGCAGGGAAACCGGGAAAAACAACTACGAGCAGTACTTC. The encoded protein is CASRETGKNNYEQYF.

This clonotype was picked up a small number of times. The V call is TRBV7-9, the J call TRBJ2-5, with a weak D call TRBD1 (6 bases). Trimming cost V 3 bases and J 3 bases, with 14 bases left between them. This CDR3 is built from 15 residues. The V gene's germline CDR1 is SEHNR and CDR2 FQNEAQ (reference sequence). The DNA for the CDR3 is TGTGCCAGCAGCTTTTCCGGGACACTTAAAGAGACCCAGTACTTC. Its translation: CASSFSGTLKETQYF. The entire variable domain, with the rest obtained from reference TRBV7-9 and TRBJ2-5, is as follows: DTGVSQNPRHKITKRGQNVTFRCDPISEHNRLYWYRQTLGQGPEFLTYFQNEAQLEKSRLLSDRFSAERPKGSFSTLEIQRTEQGDSAMYLCASSFSGTLKETQYFGPGTRLLVL.

This clonotype was detected a few times. This chain links TRBV3-1 with TRBJ2-1; 14 bases map to TRBD2. CDR3 length: 16 amino acids. V was pared by 4 bases and J by 7 bases, with 6 bases of the junction left unmatched. Per germline, CDR1 LGHDT and CDR2 YNNKEL (reference sequence). The CDR3 sequence is CASSLRLAGGSNEQFF. CDR3 DNA: TGTGCCAGCAGCCTCAGACTAGCGGGAGGGAGTAATGAGCAGTTCTTC.